The sequence of this T cell receptor (beta chain) was determined in a study of memory CD4+ T cells and cytomegalovirus serostatus. Broader study findings: A US-trained random forest predicted CMV serostatus with median AUC roughly 0.91.

As concerns this clone: As yet, its antigen is unknown.

Profiling relied on immunoSEQ multiplex PCR, and the TCRdb table lists in-frame clones only, not all of them. The table lists 25,000 to 35,000 clones, under 80% of them singletons. Single viable CD3+CD4+CD8-CD45RO+ cells were sorted as the memory CD4+ T cells. Sequencing was performed on memory CD4+ T cells from blood. The origin of this receptor is an adult in good health and CMV-seronegative. Some clones in this sample may be carry-over from other donors' samples.

CDR3 DNA: TGTGCCAGCCGGGACACCCAGAATGAAAAACTGTTTTTT. Translation gives CASRDTQNEKLFF. The chain links TRBV2 to TRBJ1-4; TRBD1 is a possible D gene (6 bases). Germline CDR1 is SNHLY and CDR2 is FYNNEI. V lost 8 bases to trimming and J lost 5 bases, with 12 bases between them. This CDR3 spans 13 amino acids.